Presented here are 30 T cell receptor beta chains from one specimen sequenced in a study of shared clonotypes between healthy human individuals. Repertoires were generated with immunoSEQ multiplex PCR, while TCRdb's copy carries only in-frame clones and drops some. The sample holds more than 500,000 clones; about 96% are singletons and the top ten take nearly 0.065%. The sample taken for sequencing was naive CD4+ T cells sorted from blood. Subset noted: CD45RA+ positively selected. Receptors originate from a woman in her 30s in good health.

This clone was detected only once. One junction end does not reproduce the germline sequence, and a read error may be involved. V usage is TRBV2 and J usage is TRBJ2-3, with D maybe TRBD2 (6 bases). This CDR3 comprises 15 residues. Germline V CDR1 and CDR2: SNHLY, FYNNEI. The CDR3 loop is CASSDRLGSIDTQYF. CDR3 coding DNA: TGTGCCAGCAGTGATCGACTAGGCAGCATAGATACGCAGTATTTT.

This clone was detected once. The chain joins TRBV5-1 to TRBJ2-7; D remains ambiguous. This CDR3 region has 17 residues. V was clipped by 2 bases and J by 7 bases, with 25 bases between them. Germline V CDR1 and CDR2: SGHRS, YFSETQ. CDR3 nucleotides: TGCGCCAGCAGCTTTGGGCGAAACACTCAACAAATGGGGGAGCAGTACTTC. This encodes CASSFGRNTQQMGEQYF.

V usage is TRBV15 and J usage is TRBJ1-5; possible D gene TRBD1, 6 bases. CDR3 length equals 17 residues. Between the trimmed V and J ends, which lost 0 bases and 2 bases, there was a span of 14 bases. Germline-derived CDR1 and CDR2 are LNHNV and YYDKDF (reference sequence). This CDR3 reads CATSRDSSGVGNQPQHF. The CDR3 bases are TGTGCCACCAGCAGAGATTCATCAGGGGTGGGCAATCAGCCCCAGCATTTT.

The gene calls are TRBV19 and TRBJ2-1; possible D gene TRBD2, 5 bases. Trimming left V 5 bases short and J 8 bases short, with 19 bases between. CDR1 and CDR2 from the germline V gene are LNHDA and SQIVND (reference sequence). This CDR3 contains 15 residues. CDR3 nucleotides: TGTGCCAGTAGTCGTCAGCGGTCCAGGAGCTATGAGCAGTTCTTC. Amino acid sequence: CASSRQRSRSYEQFF.

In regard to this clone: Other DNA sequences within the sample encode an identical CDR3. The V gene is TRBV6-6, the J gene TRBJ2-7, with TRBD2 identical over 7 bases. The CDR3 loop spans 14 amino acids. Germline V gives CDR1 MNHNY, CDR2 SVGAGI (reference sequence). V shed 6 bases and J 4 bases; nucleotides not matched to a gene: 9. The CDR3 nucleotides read TGTGCCAGCAGCCGCGGGAGCATCGGTTACGAGCAGTACTTC. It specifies CASSRGSIGYEQYF.

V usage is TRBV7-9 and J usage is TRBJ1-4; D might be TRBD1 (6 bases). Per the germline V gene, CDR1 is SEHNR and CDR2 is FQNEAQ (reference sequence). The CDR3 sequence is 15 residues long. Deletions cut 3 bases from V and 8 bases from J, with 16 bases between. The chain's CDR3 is CASSFSGDTGEKLFF. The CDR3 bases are TGTGCCAGCAGCTTTTCAGGGGATACGGGGGAAAAACTGTTTTTT. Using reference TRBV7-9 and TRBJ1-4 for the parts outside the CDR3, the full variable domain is DTGVSQNPRHKITKRGQNVTFRCDPISEHNRLYWYRQTLGQGPEFLTYFQNEAQLEKSRLLSDRFSAERPKGSFSTLEIQRTEQGDSAMYLCASSFSGDTGEKLFFGSGTQLSVL.

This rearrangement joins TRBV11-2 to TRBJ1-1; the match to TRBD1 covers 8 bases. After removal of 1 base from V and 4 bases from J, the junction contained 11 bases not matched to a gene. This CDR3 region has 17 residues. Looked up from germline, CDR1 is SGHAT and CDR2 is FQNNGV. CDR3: CASSLVGQGAHGTEAFF. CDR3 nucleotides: TGTGCCAGCAGCTTAGTTGGGCAGGGGGCTCACGGCACTGAAGCTTTCTTT.

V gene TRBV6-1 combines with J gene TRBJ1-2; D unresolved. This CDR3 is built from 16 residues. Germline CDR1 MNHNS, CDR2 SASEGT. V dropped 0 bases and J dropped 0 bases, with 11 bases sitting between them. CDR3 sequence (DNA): TGTGCCAGCAGTGAAGCAGGTACCGGAGCTAACTATGGCTACACCTTC. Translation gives CASSEAGTGANYGYTF.

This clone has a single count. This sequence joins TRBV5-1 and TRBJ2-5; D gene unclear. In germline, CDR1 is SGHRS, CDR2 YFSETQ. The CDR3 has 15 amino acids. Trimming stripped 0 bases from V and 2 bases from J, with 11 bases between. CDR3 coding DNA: TGCGCCAGCAGCTTGGGCTACCGGAGTCAAGAGACCCAGTACTTC. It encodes CASSLGYRSQETQYF.

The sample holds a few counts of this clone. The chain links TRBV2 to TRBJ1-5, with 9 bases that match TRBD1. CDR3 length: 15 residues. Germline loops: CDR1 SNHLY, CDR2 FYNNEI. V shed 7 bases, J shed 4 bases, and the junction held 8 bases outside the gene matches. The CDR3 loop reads CASKVGGTGNQPQHF. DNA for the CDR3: TGTGCCAGCAAAGTTGGTGGGACAGGGAATCAGCCCCAGCATTTT.

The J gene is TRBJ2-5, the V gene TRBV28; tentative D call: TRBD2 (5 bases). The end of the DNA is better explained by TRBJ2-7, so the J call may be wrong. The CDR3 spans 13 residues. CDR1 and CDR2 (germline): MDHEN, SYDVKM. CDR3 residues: CASTSPQPYEQYF. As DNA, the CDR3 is TGTGCCAGCACTAGCCCACAGCCTTACGAGCAGTACTTC.

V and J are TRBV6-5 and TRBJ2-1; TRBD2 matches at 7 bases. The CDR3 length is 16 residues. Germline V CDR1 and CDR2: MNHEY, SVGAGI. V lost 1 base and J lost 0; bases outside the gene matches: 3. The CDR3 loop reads CASSYLGGSSYNEQFF. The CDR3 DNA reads TGTGCCAGCAGTTACTTAGGCGGGAGCTCCTACAATGAGCAGTTCTTC.

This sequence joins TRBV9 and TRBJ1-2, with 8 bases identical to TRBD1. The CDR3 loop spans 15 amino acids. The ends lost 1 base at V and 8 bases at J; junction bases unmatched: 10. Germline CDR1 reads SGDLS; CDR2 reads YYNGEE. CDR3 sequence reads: CASSVTLDREIGYTF. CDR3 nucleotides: TGTGCCAGCAGCGTAACGCTGGACAGGGAAATCGGCTACACCTTC. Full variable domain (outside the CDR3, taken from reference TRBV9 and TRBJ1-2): DSGVTQTPKHLITATGQRVTLRCSPRSGDLSVYWYQQSLDQGLQFLIQYYNGEERAKGNILERFSAQQFPDLHSELNLSSLELGDSALYFCASSVTLDREIGYTFGSGTRLTVV.

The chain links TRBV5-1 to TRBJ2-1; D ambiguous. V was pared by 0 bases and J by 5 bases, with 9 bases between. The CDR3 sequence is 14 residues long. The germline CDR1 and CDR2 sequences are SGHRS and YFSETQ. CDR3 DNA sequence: TGCGCCAGCAGCTTGGGGGTTCGAGACAATGAGCAGTTCTTC. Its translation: CASSLGVRDNEQFF.

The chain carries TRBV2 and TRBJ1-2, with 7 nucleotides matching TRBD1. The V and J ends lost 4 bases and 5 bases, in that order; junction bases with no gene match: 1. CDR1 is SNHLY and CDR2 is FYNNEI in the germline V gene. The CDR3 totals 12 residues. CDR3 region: CASSVQGYGYTF. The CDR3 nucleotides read TGTGCCAGCAGTGTACAGGGGTATGGCTACACCTTC.

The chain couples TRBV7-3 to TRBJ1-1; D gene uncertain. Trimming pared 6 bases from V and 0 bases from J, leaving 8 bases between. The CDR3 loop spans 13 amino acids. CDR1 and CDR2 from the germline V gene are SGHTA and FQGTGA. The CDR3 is CASSTSLNTEAFF. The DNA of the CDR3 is TGTGCCAGCAGTACCAGCCTGAACACTGAAGCTTTCTTT.

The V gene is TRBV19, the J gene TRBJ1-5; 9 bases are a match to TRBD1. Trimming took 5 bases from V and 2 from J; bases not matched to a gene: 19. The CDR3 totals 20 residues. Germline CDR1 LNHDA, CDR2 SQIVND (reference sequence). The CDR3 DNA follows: TGTGCCAGTAGTCCCGGGACAGGGCGTGATATCTTCCTGGGCAATCAGCCCCAGCATTTT. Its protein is CASSPGTGRDIFLGNQPQHF.

CDR3 DNA: TGTGCCAGCAGCGCAAGGCCAGGGAGTAAGGCTAATGAAAAACTGTTTTTT. Its protein is CASSARPGSKANEKLFF. J is TRBJ1-4 and V is TRBV7-2; D perhaps matches TRBD1 (5 bases). The CDR3 covers 17 residues. The germline V gene encodes CDR1 SGHTA and CDR2 FQGNSA. V lost 5 bases to trimming and J lost 3 bases, with 19 bases between them.

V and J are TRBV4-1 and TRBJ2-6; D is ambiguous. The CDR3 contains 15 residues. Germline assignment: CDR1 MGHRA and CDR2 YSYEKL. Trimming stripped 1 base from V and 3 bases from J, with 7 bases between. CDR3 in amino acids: CASSQGRDGANVLTF. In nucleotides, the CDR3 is TGCGCCAGCAGCCAAGGAAGAGATGGGGCCAACGTCCTGACTTTC.

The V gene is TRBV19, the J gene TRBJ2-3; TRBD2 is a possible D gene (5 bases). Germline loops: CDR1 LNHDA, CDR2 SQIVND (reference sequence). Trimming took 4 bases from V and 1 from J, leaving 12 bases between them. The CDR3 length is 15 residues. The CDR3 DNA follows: TGTGCCAGTAGTACTCCCGGGGAACGCACAGATACGCAGTATTTT. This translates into CASSTPGERTDTQYF.

The CDR3 coding sequence is TGCGCCAGCAGCGGCGGTCGAGATACGCAGTATTTT. Amino acid sequence: CASSGGRDTQYF. J is TRBJ2-3 and V is TRBV5-1, with no clear D. The CDR3 is made up of 12 amino acids. Germline V gene sequence: CDR1 SGHRS, CDR2 YFSETQ. The germline V and J ends were trimmed by 4 bases and 5 bases, with 8 bases remaining between them.

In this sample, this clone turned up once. The CDR3 DNA reads as TGTGCCAGCAGAACAGGGAGGAGCACCGGGGAGCTGTTTTTT. Its protein is CASRTGRSTGELFF. The chain carries TRBV6-4 and TRBJ2-2; either TRBD1 or TRBD2 may fit D (6 bases each). V was cut by 6 bases and J by 4 bases, with 12 bases left in between. This CDR3 spans 14 amino acids. Germline CDR1 and CDR2: MRHNA and SNTAGT.

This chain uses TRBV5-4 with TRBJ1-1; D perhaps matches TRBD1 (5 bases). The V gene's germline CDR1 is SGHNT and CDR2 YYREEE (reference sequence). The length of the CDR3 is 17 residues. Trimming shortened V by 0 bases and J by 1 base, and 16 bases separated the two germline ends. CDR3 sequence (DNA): TGTGCCAGCAGCTTGGCCCCGCAGGGAGCCCCGAACACTGAAGCTTTCTTT. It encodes CASSLAPQGAPNTEAFF.

CDR3: CASSVAGTSGYEQYF. CDR3 nucleotides: TGTGCCAGCAGCGTAGCAGGGACTAGCGGATACGAGCAGTACTTC. J is TRBJ2-7 and V is TRBV9; TRBD2 agrees at 11 bases. Germline trimming cut 0 bases from V and 4 bases from J; bases unmatched to any gene: 3. Per germline, CDR1 SGDLS and CDR2 YYNGEE. The CDR3 runs 15 residues.

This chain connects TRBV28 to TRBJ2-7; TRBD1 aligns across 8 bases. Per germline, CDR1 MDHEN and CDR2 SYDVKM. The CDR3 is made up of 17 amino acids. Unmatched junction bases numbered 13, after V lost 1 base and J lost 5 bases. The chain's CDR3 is CASSLFVGAGGVDEQYF. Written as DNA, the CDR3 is TGTGCCAGCAGTTTATTTGTCGGGGCAGGGGGCGTCGACGAGCAGTACTTC.

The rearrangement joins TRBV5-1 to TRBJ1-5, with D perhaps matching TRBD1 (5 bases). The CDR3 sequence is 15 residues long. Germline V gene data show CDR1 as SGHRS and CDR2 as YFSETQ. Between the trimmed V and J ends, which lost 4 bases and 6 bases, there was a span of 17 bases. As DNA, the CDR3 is TGCGCCAGCAGCCCCAGCGGGGGACTGGGTCAGCCCCAGCATTTT. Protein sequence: CASSPSGGLGQPQHF.

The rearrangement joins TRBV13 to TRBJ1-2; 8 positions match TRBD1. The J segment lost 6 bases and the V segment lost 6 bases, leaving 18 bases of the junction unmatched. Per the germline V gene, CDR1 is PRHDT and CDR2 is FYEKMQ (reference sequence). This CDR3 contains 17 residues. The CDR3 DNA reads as TGTGCCAGCAGTTCCACCCCCGGGACAGGACAAAATCATGGCTACACCTTC. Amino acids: CASSSTPGTGQNHGYTF.

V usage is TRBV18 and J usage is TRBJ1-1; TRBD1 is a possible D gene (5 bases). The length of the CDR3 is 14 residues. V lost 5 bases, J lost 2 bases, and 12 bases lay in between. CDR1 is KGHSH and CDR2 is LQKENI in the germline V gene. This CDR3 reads CASSTRGINTEAFF. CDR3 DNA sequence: TGTGCCAGCTCAACAAGGGGTATTAACACTGAAGCTTTCTTT.

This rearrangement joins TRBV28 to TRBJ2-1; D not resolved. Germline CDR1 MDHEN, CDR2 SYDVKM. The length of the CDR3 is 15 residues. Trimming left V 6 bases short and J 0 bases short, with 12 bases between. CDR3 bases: TGTGCCAGCAGAAAACCCTCGGGCTCCTACAATGAGCAGTTCTTC. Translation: CASRKPSGSYNEQFF.

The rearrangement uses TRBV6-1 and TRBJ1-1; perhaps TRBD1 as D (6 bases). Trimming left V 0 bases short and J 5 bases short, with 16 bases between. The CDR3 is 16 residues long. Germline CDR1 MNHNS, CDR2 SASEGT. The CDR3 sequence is CASSEAFGRGFTEAFF. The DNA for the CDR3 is TGTGCCAGCAGTGAAGCTTTCGGCAGGGGTTTTACTGAAGCTTTCTTT.